Ten or more counts support the clone carrying this TCR beta chain. Its antigen is unknown. The data were taken from a study of T cells in Graves' hyperthyroidism and ophthalmopathy. The overall study: Peripheral blood was collected at initial diagnosis, before any treatment.

Using RNA transcripts as the source, TCR beta CDR3 regions were amplified. When the TCR CDR3 underwent first-round RT-PCR, the HTBI primer set was used. TCRdb independently ran MiXCR on the multiplex PCR reads; one entry per CDR3 protein. Of roughly 61,000 distinct CDR3 sequences in the sample, approximately 53% were seen once. It was uncontrolled infection, other autoimmune disease, pregnancy or lactation that excluded patients. Clinicians diagnosed patients from clinical symptoms, serum thyroxine and TRAb, thyroid ultrasound and orbital computed tomography. The CDR3 runs to 14 residues. The V and J ends lost 4 bases and 2 bases, in that order; junction bases with no gene match: 2. Germline CDR1 MDHEN, CDR2 SYDVKM. Study-wide findings and caveats: Most thyroid clonotypes that were expanded above 0.001 also turned up in blood.

The gene calls are TRBV28 and TRBJ2-3, with 8 positions matching TRBD1. The TCR was taken from a woman between 55 and 75 years old with Graves' ophthalmopathy. The material sequenced was blood. The CDR3 DNA is TGTGCCAGCAGTTGGGACAGGCTCACAGATACGCAGTATTTT. Its translation is CASSWDRLTDTQYF. The complete variable domain, with remaining parts taken from reference TRBV28 and TRBJ2-3, reads DVKVTQSSRYLVKRTGEKVFLECVQDMDHENMFWYRQDPGLGLRLIYFSYDVKMKEKGDIPEGYSVSREKKERFSLILESASTNQTSMYLCASSWDRLTDTQYFGPGTRLTVL.